The 27 T cell receptor beta chains reported below all come from one sample, sequenced in a study of PD-1 blockade in classical Hodgkin lymphoma. Only in-frame clones appear in the TCRdb table, and some are missing; sequencing was by immunoSEQ multiplex PCR. Altogether tens of thousands of clones are present, roughly 80% being singletons, with the ten largest covering 0.65% to 0.95%. Stated time point: cycle 4 day 1 (C4D1), after more than five weeks of nivolumab. All trial patients relapsed after autologous stem cell transplantation. With magnetic negative selection, CD4+ T cells were purified from PBMCs that had been thawed. Sequencing was performed on CD4+ T cells from blood, taken before the fourth cycle of nivolumab. The receptors were sampled from a human donor with classical Hodgkin lymphoma.

The J gene is TRBJ2-7, the V gene TRBV5-4; D gene ambiguous. Deletions cut 1 base from V and 5 bases from J, with 10 bases between. Germline V gene sequence: CDR1 SGHNT, CDR2 YYREEE (reference sequence). There are 13 residues in the CDR3. The CDR3 loop reads CASSLLGGDEQYF. CDR3 coding DNA: TGTGCCAGCAGCTTGCTGGGCGGCGACGAGCAGTACTTC.

V gene TRBV29-1 combines with J gene TRBJ1-4; TRBD1 matches at 8 bases. Trimming cost V 3 bases and J 4 bases; bases outside gene matches: 4. This CDR3 comprises 14 residues. From germline, CDR1 is SQVTM and CDR2 ANQGSEA. CDR3 DNA sequence: TGCAGCGTTGAGGGGACAGGTGATAATGAAAAACTGTTTTTT. Protein sequence: CSVEGTGDNEKLFF. Looking up the rest from reference TRBV29-1 and TRBJ1-4 gives the full variable domain: SAVISQKPSRDICQRGTSLTIQCQVDSQVTMMFWYRQQPGQSLTLIATANQGSEATYESGFVIDKFPISRPNLTFSTLTVSNMSPEDSSIYLCSVEGTGDNEKLFFGSGTQLSVL.

The rearrangement uses TRBV16 and TRBJ1-5; D not certain. Germline lookup yields CDR1 KGHSY and CDR2 FQNENV. Trimming left V 1 base short and J 6 bases short, with 7 bases between. This CDR3 has 13 amino acids. The chain's CDR3 is CASSQLFGQPQHF. CDR3 DNA sequence: TGTGCCAGCAGCCAATTATTTGGTCAGCCCCAGCATTTT.

V usage is TRBV5-1 and J usage is TRBJ1-6, with 7 bases identical to TRBD1. The CDR3 has 16 amino acids. The germline V gene encodes CDR1 SGHRS and CDR2 YFSETQ. Trimming removed 0 bases from V and 8 bases from J; junction bases left unmatched: 8. The CDR3 here is CASSLAGTGDYSPLHF. CDR3 in DNA: TGCGCCAGCAGCTTGGCGGGTACAGGGGATTATTCACCCCTCCACTTT.

V and J are TRBV7-2 and TRBJ1-2, with D uncertain. This CDR3 comprises 14 residues. The germline V gene encodes CDR1 SGHTA and CDR2 FQGNSA. V lost 5 bases to trimming and J lost 2 bases, with 12 bases between them. The CDR3 loop reads CASSPAGENYGYTF. CDR3 sequence (DNA): TGTGCCAGCAGCCCCGCCGGGGAAAACTATGGCTACACCTTC.

The rearrangement uses TRBV6-5 and TRBJ2-1; D is perhaps TRBD2 (7 bases). Germline V gene data show CDR1 as MNHEY and CDR2 as SVGAGI. V lost 0 bases, J lost 6 bases, and 15 bases lay in between. CDR3 length equals 16 residues. The CDR3 region has the DNA TGTGCCAGCAGTTACTCGAGTTATGGGGGGGCCAATGAGCAGTTCTTC. The encoded protein is CASSYSSYGGANEQFF.

The chain links TRBV18 to TRBJ2-5; a possible D gene is TRBD1 (5 bases). The germline V gene encodes CDR1 KGHSH and CDR2 LQKENI. Trimming cost V 1 base and J 5 bases, with 14 bases left between them. There are 15 residues in the CDR3. CDR3 in amino acids: CASSPRGQLVETQYF. DNA for the CDR3: TGTGCCAGCTCACCACGGGGCCAGTTGGTGGAGACCCAGTACTTC. Supplemented by reference TRBV18 and TRBJ2-5, the full variable domain reads NAGVMQNPRHLVRRRGQEARLRCSPMKGHSHVYWYRQLPEEGLKFMVYLQKENIIDESGMPKERFSAEFPKEGPSILRIQQVVRGDSAAYFCASSPRGQLVETQYFGPGTRLLVL.

This CDR3 reads CAISKQGARAEAFF. The CDR3 bases are TGTGCCATCAGCAAACAGGGGGCCCGGGCTGAAGCTTTCTTT. This chain connects TRBV10-3 to TRBJ1-1, with TRBD1 matching over 9 bases. This CDR3 contains 14 residues. In germline, CDR1 is ENHRY, CDR2 SYGVKD. Trimming at V came to 6 bases and at J to 6 bases, leaving 8 bases not matched to a gene.

This chain uses TRBV19 with TRBJ1-5, with TRBD1 matching over 7 bases. Germline loops: CDR1 LNHDA, CDR2 SQIVND (reference sequence). The J segment lost 4 bases and the V segment lost 9 bases, leaving 6 bases of the junction unmatched. This CDR3 spans 13 amino acids. The CDR3 coding sequence is TGTGCCAGCAATGACAGGGAGAATCAGCCCCAGCATTTT. This codes for CASNDRENQPQHF.

A single count supports this clone. V gene TRBV7-9 combines with J gene TRBJ1-5; TRBD1 aligns across 11 bases. Unmatched junction bases numbered 14, after V lost 4 bases and J lost 6 bases. The CDR3 covers 18 residues. Germline V lookup: CDR1 SEHNR, CDR2 FQNEAQ (reference sequence). In DNA, the CDR3 is TGTGCCAGCAGCTCTCCTAGCTTCGGGACAGGGGGAAGTCAGCCCCAGCATTTT. Its protein product is CASSSPSFGTGGSQPQHF.

This clone came up once. The genes are TRBV19 and TRBJ2-5; TRBD2 matches 9 bases. This CDR3 is built from 15 residues. Germline V CDR1 and CDR2: LNHDA, SQIVND (reference sequence). Losses at the gene ends were 4 bases for V and 3 bases for J; bases not matched to a gene: 6. CDR3 loop: CASSNWVAGEETQYF. The CDR3 DNA reads TGTGCCAGTAGTAATTGGGTAGCGGGGGAAGAGACCCAGTACTTC.

The chain recombines TRBV4-2 with TRBJ2-7, with 10 bases lining up with TRBD1. Germline V gene lookup returns CDR1 LGHNA and CDR2 YNFKEQ. The V and J ends lost 0 bases and 2 bases, in that order; junction bases with no gene match: 4. There are 16 residues in the CDR3. The CDR3 nucleotides read TGTGCCAGCAGCCAAGATAGGACAGGGGGGGCCTACGAGCAGTACTTC. Protein product: CASSQDRTGGAYEQYF.

The chain employs TRBV9 and TRBJ1-1; D possibly corresponds to TRBD1 (5 bases). Trimming pared 4 bases from V and 3 bases from J, leaving 19 bases between. Germline CDR1 and CDR2: SGDLS and YYNGEE. The length of the CDR3 is 16 residues. The CDR3 protein is CASSPRTGRRDTEAFF. The DNA for the CDR3 is TGTGCCAGCAGCCCTCGCACAGGTCGTAGAGACACTGAAGCTTTCTTT. Using reference TRBV9 and TRBJ1-1 for the parts outside the CDR3, the full variable domain is DSGVTQTPKHLITATGQRVTLRCSPRSGDLSVYWYQQSLDQGLQFLIQYYNGEERAKGNILERFSAQQFPDLHSELNLSSLELGDSALYFCASSPRTGRRDTEAFFGQGTRLTVV.

The rearrangement joins TRBV5-6 to TRBJ1-2; 9 nucleotides line up with TRBD1. The CDR3 length is 16 residues. From germline, CDR1 is SGHDT and CDR2 YYEEEE. The V gene end was trimmed by 1 base and the J gene end by 4 bases; junction bases not matched to a gene: 8. CDR3 in amino acids: CASSLIGTGPSYGYTF. CDR3 nucleotides: TGTGCCAGCAGCTTGATAGGGACAGGGCCTAGCTATGGCTACACCTTC.

The chain couples TRBV19 to TRBJ1-4; 8 bases fit TRBD1. Per the germline V gene, CDR1 is LNHDA and CDR2 is SQIVND (reference sequence). V dropped 6 bases and J dropped 5; count of bases not matched to a gene: 11. This CDR3 has 16 amino acids. CDR3 amino acids: CASSLGTGGTNEKLFF. CDR3 bases: TGTGCCAGTAGCCTTGGCACAGGGGGGACCAATGAAAAACTGTTTTTT. Together with reference TRBV19 and TRBJ1-4, the CDR3 gives the full variable domain: DGGITQSPKYLFRKEGQNVTLSCEQNLNHDAMYWYRQDPGQGLRLIYYSQIVNDFQKGDIAEGYSVSREKKESFPLTVTSAQKNPTAFYLCASSLGTGGTNEKLFFGSGTQLSVL.

The chain recombines TRBV7-9 with TRBJ1-5, with a possible D match to TRBD1 (5 bases). The CDR3 contains 13 residues. The germline V gene has CDR1 SEHNR and CDR2 FQNEAQ (reference sequence). Trimming removed 3 bases at V and 13 bases at J, with 16 bases between. The CDR3 region has the DNA TGTGCCAGCAGCTTTAGCGGAGGGGACCGGCAGCATTTT. Translated, it gives CASSFSGGDRQHF.

The chain employs TRBV14 and TRBJ1-4; TRBD1 might be the D (5 bases). Trimming removed 9 bases from V and 5 bases from J, with 16 bases in between. There are 14 residues in the CDR3. Per the germline V gene, CDR1 is SGHDN and CDR2 is FVKESK. CDR3 sequence reads: CARNTGGENEKLFF. CDR3 nucleotide sequence: TGTGCCAGAAACACGGGGGGAGAGAATGAAAAACTGTTTTTT.

This clone was seen only a few times. The CDR3 DNA reads as TGTGCCTGGAGAAAGCGGGGGAATTCACCCCTCCACTTT. This codes for CAWRKRGNSPLHF. The chain combines TRBV30 with TRBJ1-6; TRBD1 might be the D (5 bases). The V gene lost 3 bases and the J gene lost 7 bases, with 10 bases spanning the gap. This CDR3 has 13 residues. CDR1 and CDR2 from the germline V gene are GTSNPN and SVGIG (reference sequence).

The V gene is TRBV4-3, the J gene TRBJ2-7; 12 bases are a match to TRBD1. CDR1 and CDR2 from the germline V gene are LGHNA and YSLEER. V shed 4 bases, J shed 5 bases, and the junction held 6 bases outside the gene matches. The CDR3 sequence is 15 residues long. CDR3 sequence reads: CASSLSGTGGHEQYF. The CDR3 DNA sequence: TGCGCCAGCAGCCTCTCCGGGACAGGGGGCCACGAGCAGTACTTC.

This clone was seen once. The V and J genes are TRBV28 and TRBJ1-2; 11 nucleotides align to TRBD1. Germline V gives CDR1 MDHEN, CDR2 SYDVKM. Trimming cost V 6 bases and J 3 bases; bases outside gene matches: 6. CDR3 length equals 15 residues. CDR3 bases: TGTGCCAGCAGGGACAGGGGGCGCTTCGACTATGGCTACACCTTC. Translation gives CASRDRGRFDYGYTF.

The gene calls are TRBV25-1 and TRBJ1-2; D gene ambiguous. The CDR3 is made up of 13 amino acids. Germline V lookup: CDR1 MGHDK, CDR2 SYGVNS. The ends were cut back, 10 bases at V and 10 bases at J, with 22 bases in the middle. The CDR3 DNA is TGTGCCACCTCCTCAGGACTAAAGTCGGACTACACCTTC. Translating it yields CATSSGLKSDYTF.

This clone has only a few counts. The chain uses TRBV9 and TRBJ2-5, with 7 bases identical to TRBD2. V lost 3 bases and J lost 2; bases outside the gene matches: 10. Germline loops: CDR1 SGDLS, CDR2 YYNGEE. The CDR3 has 16 amino acids. For the CDR3, the DNA is TGTGCCAGCAGCGAGGAGCGCGGGGGTTCACAAGAGACCCAGTACTTC. This sequence encodes CASSEERGGSQETQYF.

The rearrangement joins TRBV5-3 to TRBJ2-7; 9 bases are a match to TRBD2. TRBV5-3 is marked as an open reading frame, function uncertain. The CDR3 loop spans 19 amino acids. V was clipped by 0 bases and J by 0 bases; unmatched bases: 13. The CDR3 protein is CARSLVVPAGGPYSYEQYF. CDR3 nucleotide sequence: TGTGCCAGAAGCTTGGTCGTGCCAGCGGGGGGTCCTTACTCCTACGAGCAGTACTTC.

This sequence joins TRBV7-6 and TRBJ1-2; 7 nucleotides match TRBD1. V dropped 4 bases and J dropped 0; count of bases not matched to a gene: 11. Germline V gene data show CDR1 as SGHVS and CDR2 as FNYEAQ. This CDR3 has 17 residues. The CDR3 region is CASSSRTGIITNYGYTF. CDR3 DNA sequence: TGTGCCAGCAGCTCCAGGACAGGCATTATAACTAACTATGGCTACACCTTC.

The V and J genes are TRBV29-1 and TRBJ1-1, with 7 positions matching TRBD1. CDR1 and CDR2 (germline): SQVTM, ANQGSEA. V gave up 6 bases and J gave up 7 bases; unmatched junction bases: 11. CDR3 length equals 13 residues. CDR3 sequence: CSVAQGGLGEAFF. In DNA form, the CDR3 reads TGCAGCGTGGCGCAGGGGGGTCTCGGTGAAGCTTTCTTT.

The chain carries TRBV5-5 and TRBJ2-5; maybe TRBD1 (5 bases). The CDR3 totals 13 residues. V lost 1 base, J lost 5 bases, and 9 bases lay in between. CDR1 is SGHKS and CDR2 is YYEKEE in the germline V gene (reference sequence). CDR3 residues: CASSLTGWETQYF. The CDR3, as DNA: TGTGCCAGCAGCTTGACAGGCTGGGAGACCCAGTACTTC.

The chain couples TRBV4-3 to TRBJ1-4; the match to TRBD1 covers 7 bases. Germline V gene data show CDR1 as LGHNA and CDR2 as YSLEER. Germline trimming cut 2 bases from V and 5 bases from J; bases unmatched to any gene: 5. This CDR3 comprises 15 residues. The CDR3 DNA reads as TGCGCCAGCAGCCAACTTACAGGGGCCAATGAAAAACTGTTTTTT. It encodes CASSQLTGANEKLFF.